This T cell receptor (beta chain) is drawn from a study of CXCR3-negative and CXCR3-positive naive CD8 T cells. Findings and caveats of the study: It was found that naive subsets had comparable surface CD5, and TCR strength was inferred from TRB CDR3 properties. Similar TRBV-TRBJ usage characterized naive CXCR3-negative and CXCR3-positive cells; memory cells differed. Diversity proved comparably high across both naive subsets and much lower in memory CD8+ cells.

The authors prepared UMI-labeled TRB cDNA libraries by 5' RACE. TCRdb reanalyzed the 5' RACE reads, giving one entry per CDR3 protein sequence and no DNA. The listing contains nearly 45,000 distinct CDR3 sequences. Comment on this clonotype: The antigen is not known.

The length of the CDR3 is 16 residues. CDR1 and CDR2 from the germline V gene are SGHAT and FQNNGV. Investigators sorted each CD8+ T cell subset in triplicate, taking 300,000 to 350,000 cells each time. This rearrangement joins TRBV11-2 to TRBJ2-5; the TRBD1 assignment by TCRdb is unverifiable without DNA. This receptor was identified in a human donor in good health. Some clones in this sample may be carry-over from other donors' samples. The sequencing input was memory CD8+ T cells from blood. CDR3 protein: CASSLYQGAPQETQYF. The whole variable domain, filled in from reference TRBV11-2 and TRBJ2-5, reads EAGVAQSPRYKIIEKRQSVAFWCNPISGHATLYWYQQILGQGPKLLIQFQNNGVVDDSQLPKDRFSAERLKGVDSTLKIQPAKLEDSAVYLCASSLYQGAPQETQYFGPGTRLLVL.